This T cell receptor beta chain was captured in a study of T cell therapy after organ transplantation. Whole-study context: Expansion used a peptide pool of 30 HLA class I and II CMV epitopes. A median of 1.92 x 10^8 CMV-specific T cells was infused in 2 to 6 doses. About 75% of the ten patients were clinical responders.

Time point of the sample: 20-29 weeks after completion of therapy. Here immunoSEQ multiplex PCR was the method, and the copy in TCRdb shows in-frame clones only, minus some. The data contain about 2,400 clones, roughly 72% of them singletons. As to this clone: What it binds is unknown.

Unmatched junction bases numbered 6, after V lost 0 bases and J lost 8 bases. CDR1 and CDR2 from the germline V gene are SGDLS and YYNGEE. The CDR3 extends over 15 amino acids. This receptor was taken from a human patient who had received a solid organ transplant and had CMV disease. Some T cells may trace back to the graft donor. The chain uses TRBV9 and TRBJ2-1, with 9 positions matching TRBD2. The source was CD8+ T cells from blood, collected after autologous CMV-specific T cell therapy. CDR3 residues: CASSVGDSGRDEQFF. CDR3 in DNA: TGTGCCAGCAGCGTAGGGGATAGCGGGAGAGATGAGCAGTTCTTC.